The TCR beta chain under discussion was sequenced for a study of T-cell reconstitution after alpha-beta-depleted transplantation in children. The CDR3 extends over 13 amino acids. CDR1 is DFQATT and CDR2 is SNEGSKA in the germline V gene (reference sequence). The germline V and J ends were trimmed by 1 base and 6 bases, with 12 bases remaining between them. The TCRbeta library was prepared with unique molecular identifiers. TCRdb recomputed calls from the PCR reads with MiXCR, one row per CDR3 protein. The sample yields under 300,000 distinct CDR3 sequences, around 8.9% seen once. This clonotype showed up many times.

The receptor was derived from a human donor who donated a stem cell graft to a child with SCID. The V gene is TRBV20-1, the J gene TRBJ1-1; no clear D. The material sequenced was PBMCs from the stem cell graft donor, taken from the stem cell graft. CDR3 nucleotide sequence: TGCAGTGCTAGAGGTGCGGAAATCGCTGAAGCTTTCTTT. It is translated as CSARGAEIAEAFF.